This note documents a single T cell receptor (beta chain) sequence. As yet, its antigen is unknown. Using immunoSEQ multiplex PCR, the repertoire was profiled, and TCRdb retains in-frame clones only, with some absent. The table has 2,500,000 or so clones, around 92% seen once. There are 15 residues in the CDR3. The germline gives CDR1 LNHDA, CDR2 SQIVND (reference sequence). The V segment lost 5 bases and the J segment 11 bases; nucleotides outside the gene matches: 13. The sample is drawn from a study of shared clonotypes between healthy human individuals. Overall study results and limits: Estimated richness was generally greater in naive than memory subsets. The four-donor shared clonotypes exceeded non-shared clonotypes in generation probability, with non-shared ones scoring lower.

The genes are TRBV19 and TRBJ2-5; 11 bases fit TRBD1. Sequenced input: naive CD4+ T cells from PBMCs. Subset in this sample: CD45RA+ positively selected. This clonotype was sampled from a young man in good health. Some clones in this sample may be carry-over from other donors' samples. CDR3 sequence reads: CASSPGQGAGRRQYF. The DNA of the CDR3 is TGTGCCAGTAGTCCAGGACAGGGGGCTGGTCGGCGGCAGTACTTC. Combining the CDR3 with reference TRBV19 and TRBJ2-5 gives the whole variable domain DGGITQSPKYLFRKEGQNVTLSCEQNLNHDAMYWYRQDPGQGLRLIYYSQIVNDFQKGDIAEGYSVSREKKESFPLTVTSAQKNPTAFYLCASSPGQGAGRRQYFGPGTRLLVL.